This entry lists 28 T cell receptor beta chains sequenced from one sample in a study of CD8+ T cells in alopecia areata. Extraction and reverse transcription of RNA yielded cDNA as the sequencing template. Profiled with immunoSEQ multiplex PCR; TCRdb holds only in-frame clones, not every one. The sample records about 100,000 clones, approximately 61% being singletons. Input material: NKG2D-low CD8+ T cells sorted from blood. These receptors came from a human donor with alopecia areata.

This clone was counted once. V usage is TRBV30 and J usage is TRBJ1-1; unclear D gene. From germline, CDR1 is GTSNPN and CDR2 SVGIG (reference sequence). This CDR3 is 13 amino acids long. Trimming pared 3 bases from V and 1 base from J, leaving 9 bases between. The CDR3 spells CAWSMGKNTEAFF. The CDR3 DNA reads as TGTGCCTGGAGCATGGGAAAGAACACTGAAGCTTTCTTT.

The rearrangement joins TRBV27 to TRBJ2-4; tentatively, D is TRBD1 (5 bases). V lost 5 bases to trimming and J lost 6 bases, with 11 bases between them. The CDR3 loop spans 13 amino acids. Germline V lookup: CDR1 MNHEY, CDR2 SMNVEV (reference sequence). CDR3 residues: CASSQTDRNIQYF. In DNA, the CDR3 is TGTGCCAGCAGTCAGACCGACAGAAACATTCAGTACTTC.

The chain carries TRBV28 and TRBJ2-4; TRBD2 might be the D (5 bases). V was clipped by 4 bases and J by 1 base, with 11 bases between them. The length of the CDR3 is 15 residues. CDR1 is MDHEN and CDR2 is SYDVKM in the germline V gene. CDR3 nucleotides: TGTGCCAGCAGTTACGAGGGTATGGCCAAAAACATTCAGTACTTC. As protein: CASSYEGMAKNIQYF.

CDR3 sequence (DNA): TGTGCCAGTAGTATCCGGGATGACCTGTTTAGCGCCGAGCAGTACTTC. Its translation is CASSIRDDLFSAEQYF. V usage is TRBV19 and J usage is TRBJ2-7, with D maybe TRBD2 (5 bases). The CDR3 runs 16 residues. The V end was cut by 3 bases, the J end by 6 bases, with 21 bases between. CDR1 and CDR2 from the germline V gene are LNHDA and SQIVND (reference sequence).

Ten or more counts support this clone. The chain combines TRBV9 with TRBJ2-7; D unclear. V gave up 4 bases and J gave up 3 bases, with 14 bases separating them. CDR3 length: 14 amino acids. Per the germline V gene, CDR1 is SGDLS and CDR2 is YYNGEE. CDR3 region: CASSPTMGYYEQYF. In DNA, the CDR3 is TGTGCCAGCAGCCCCACGATGGGGTACTACGAGCAGTACTTC.

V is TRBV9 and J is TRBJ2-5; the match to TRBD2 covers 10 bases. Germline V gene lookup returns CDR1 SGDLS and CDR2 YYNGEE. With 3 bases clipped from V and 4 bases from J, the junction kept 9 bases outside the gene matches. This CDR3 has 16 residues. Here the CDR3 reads CASSGVSGRARETQYF. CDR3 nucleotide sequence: TGTGCCAGCAGCGGCGTAAGCGGGAGGGCCAGAGAGACCCAGTACTTC.

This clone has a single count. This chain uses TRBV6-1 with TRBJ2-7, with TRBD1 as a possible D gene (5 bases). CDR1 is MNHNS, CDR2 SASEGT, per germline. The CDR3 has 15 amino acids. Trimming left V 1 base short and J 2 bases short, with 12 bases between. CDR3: CASSEGRTLAYEQYF. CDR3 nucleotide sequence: TGTGCCAGCAGTGAAGGACGGACACTCGCCTACGAGCAGTACTTC.

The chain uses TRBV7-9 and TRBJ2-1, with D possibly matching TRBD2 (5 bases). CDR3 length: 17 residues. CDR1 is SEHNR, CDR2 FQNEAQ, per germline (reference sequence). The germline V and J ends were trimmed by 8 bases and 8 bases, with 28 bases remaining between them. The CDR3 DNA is TGTGCCAGCGGTGGGAGTCTTAGGGAGTTGGTTGGGGATGAGCAGTTCTTC. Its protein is CASGGSLRELVGDEQFF.

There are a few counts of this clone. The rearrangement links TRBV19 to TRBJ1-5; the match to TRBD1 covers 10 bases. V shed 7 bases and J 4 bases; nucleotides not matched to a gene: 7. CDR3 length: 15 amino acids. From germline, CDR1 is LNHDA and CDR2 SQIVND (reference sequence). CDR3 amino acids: CASTFGQGGNQPQHF. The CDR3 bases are TGTGCCAGTACCTTCGGACAGGGGGGAAATCAGCCCCAGCATTTT.

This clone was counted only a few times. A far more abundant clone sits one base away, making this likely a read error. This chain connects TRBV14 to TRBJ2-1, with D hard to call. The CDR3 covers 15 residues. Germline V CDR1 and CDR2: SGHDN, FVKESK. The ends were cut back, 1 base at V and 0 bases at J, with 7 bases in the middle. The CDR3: CASSQVGCSYNEQFF. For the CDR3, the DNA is TGTGCCAGCAGCCAAGTGGGGTGCTCCTACAATGAGCAGTTCTTC.

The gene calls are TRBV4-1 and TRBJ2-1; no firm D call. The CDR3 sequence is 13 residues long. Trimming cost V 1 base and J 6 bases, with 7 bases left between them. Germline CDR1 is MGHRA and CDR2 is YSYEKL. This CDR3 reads CASSQALPNEQFF. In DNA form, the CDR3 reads TGCGCCAGCAGCCAAGCCCTCCCCAATGAGCAGTTCTTC.

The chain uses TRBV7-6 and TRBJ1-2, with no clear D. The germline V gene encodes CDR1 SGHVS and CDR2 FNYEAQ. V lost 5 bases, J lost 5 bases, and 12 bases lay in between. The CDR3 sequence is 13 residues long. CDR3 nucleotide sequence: TGTGCCAGCAGCCCCCGTGGAGGGTATGGCTACACCTTC. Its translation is CASSPRGGYGYTF.

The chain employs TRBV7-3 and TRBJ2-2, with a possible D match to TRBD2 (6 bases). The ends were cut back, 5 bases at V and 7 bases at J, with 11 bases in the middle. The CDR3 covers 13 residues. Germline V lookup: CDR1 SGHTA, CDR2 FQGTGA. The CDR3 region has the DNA TGTGCCAGCAGCCTTGGGGGGATCGGGGAGCTGTTTTTT. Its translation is CASSLGGIGELFF.

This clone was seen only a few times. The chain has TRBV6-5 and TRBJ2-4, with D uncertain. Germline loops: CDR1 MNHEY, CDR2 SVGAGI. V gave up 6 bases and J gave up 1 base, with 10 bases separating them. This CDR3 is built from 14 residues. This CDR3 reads CASRWVGAKNIQYF. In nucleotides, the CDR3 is TGTGCCAGCAGATGGGTAGGGGCCAAAAACATTCAGTACTTC.

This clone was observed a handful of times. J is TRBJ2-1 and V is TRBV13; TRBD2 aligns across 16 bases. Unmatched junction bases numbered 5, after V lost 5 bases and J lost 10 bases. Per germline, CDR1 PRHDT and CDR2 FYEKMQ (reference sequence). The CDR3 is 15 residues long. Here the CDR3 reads CASSPGTSGRVEQFF. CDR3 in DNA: TGTGCCAGCAGCCCGGGGACTAGCGGGAGGGTCGAGCAGTTCTTC.

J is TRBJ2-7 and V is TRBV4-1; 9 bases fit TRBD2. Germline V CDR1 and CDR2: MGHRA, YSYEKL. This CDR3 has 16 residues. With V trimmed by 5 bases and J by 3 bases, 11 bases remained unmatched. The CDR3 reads CASSIGGTSNFYEQYF. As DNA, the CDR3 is TGCGCCAGCAGCATCGGTGGGACTAGCAATTTCTACGAGCAGTACTTC.

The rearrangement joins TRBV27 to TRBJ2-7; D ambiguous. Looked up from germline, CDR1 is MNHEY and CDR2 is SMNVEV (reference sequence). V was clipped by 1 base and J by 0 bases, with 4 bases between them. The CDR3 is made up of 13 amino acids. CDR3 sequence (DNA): TGTGCCAGCAGTTTATATGCCTCCTACGAGCAGTACTTC. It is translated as CASSLYASYEQYF.

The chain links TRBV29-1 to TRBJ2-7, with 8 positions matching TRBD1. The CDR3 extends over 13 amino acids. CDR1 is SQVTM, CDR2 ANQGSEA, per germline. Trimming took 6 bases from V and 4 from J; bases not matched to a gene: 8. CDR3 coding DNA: TGCAGCGTATCAGGGGGACAGGTGTACGAGCAGTACTTC. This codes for CSVSGGQVYEQYF.

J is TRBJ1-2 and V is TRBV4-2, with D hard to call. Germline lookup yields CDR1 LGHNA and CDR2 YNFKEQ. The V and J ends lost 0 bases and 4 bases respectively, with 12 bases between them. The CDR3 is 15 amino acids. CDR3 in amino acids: CASSQEGKLGYGYTF. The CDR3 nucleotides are TGTGCCAGCAGCCAAGAAGGGAAACTGGGCTATGGCTACACCTTC.

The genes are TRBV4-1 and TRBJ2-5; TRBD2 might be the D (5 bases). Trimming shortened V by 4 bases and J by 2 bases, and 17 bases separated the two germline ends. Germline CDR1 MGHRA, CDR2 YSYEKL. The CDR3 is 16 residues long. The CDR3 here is CASSPLGRPGQETQYF. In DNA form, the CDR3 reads TGCGCCAGCAGCCCACTAGGAAGGCCGGGACAAGAGACCCAGTACTTC.

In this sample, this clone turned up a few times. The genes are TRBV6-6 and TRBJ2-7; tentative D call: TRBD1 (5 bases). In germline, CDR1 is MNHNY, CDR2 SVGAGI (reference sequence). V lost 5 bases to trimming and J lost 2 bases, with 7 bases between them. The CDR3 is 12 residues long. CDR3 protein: CASSQDTYEQYF. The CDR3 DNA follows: TGTGCCAGCAGTCAGGACACCTACGAGCAGTACTTC.

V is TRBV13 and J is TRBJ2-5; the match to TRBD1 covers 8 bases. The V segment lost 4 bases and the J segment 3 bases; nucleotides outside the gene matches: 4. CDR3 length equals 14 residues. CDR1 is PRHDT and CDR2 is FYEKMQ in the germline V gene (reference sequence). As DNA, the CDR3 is TGTGCCAGCAGCTCGGGACAGGAGAAAGAGACCCAGTACTTC. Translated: CASSSGQEKETQYF.

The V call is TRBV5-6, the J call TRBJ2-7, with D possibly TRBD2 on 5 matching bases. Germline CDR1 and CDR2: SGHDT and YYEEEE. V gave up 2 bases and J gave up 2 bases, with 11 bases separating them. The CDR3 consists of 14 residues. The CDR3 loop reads CASSFAGDPYEQYF. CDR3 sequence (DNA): TGTGCCAGCAGCTTCGCGGGTGATCCCTACGAGCAGTACTTC.

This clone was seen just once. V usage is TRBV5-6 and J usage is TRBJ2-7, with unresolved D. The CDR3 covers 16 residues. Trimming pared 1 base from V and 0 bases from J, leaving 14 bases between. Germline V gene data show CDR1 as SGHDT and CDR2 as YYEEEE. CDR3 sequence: CASSLPPNEGSYEQYF. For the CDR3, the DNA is TGTGCCAGCAGCTTGCCCCCGAACGAAGGCTCCTACGAGCAGTACTTC.

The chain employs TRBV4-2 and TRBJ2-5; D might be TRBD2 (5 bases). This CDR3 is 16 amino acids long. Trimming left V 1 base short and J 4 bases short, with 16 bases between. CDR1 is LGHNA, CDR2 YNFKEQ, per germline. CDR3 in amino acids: CASSQAGLGGGETQYF. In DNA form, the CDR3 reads TGTGCCAGCAGCCAAGCCGGGTTAGGAGGAGGAGAGACCCAGTACTTC.

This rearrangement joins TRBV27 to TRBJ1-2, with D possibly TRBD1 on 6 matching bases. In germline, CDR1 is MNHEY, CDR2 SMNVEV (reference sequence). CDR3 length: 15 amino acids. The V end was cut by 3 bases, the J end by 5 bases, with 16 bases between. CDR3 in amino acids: CASSFATGLIYGYTF. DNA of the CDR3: TGTGCCAGCAGTTTTGCAACAGGGTTAATTTATGGCTACACCTTC.

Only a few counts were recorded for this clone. DNA for the CDR3: TGTGCCAGCAGTGAAGTAAAAGCGGGGTACAATGAGCAGTTCTTC. Translation gives CASSEVKAGYNEQFF. This chain joins TRBV6-1 and TRBJ2-1; 7 bases are shared with TRBD2. This CDR3 is 15 amino acids long. Per germline, CDR1 MNHNS and CDR2 SASEGT. The ends lost 1 base at V and 4 bases at J; junction bases unmatched: 4.

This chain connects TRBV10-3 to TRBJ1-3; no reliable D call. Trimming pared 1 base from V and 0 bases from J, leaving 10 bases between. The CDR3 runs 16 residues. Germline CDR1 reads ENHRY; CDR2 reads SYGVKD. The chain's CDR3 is CAISEWSANSGNTIYF. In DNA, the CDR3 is TGTGCCATCAGTGAGTGGTCCGCGAACTCTGGAAACACCATATATTTT.